Below, one T cell receptor beta chain is given with its context. The target of this receptor is not known. Nothing much larger sits one base from this clone, and base qualities are not available. This specimen comes from a study of blood T cells in healthy people across ages (dated by TCRdb to between 2015 and 2016). As for the study more broadly: In model experiments, template switching captured roughly one uniquely barcoded TCR beta cDNA molecule for every two T cells. To track age-related changes in TCR beta repertoire diversity, the study relied on deep sequencing normalized with unique cDNA molecular identifiers. The donors were split into four age groups: young (average about 15 years), middle-aged (roughly 42), aged (approximately 59) and long-lived (more than 80). Donors of different ages were randomly distributed across sequencing lanes to avoid experimental bias. Two additional independent replicas of 1 million unique cDNA reads from the same blood draw were analyzed for two donors (one aged 18 to 30 and one aged 80 or older).

The CDR3 runs 17 residues from the cysteine to the phenylalanine. The CDR3 DNA has 51 bases and is translated from base 1. The protocol used for the library was 5' RACE. The sequencer was an Illumina HiSeq 2500. A second roughly 7 to 11 cycle PCR used a sample-barcoded 5' primer and a J-beta primer mix. Each TCR beta cDNA molecule received a unique molecular identifier from a template-switch 5' adaptor carrying 12 random nucleotides. At least 2.5 million CDR3-containing paired-end reads were obtained from each sample. First-strand cDNA synthesis was performed from all RNA using the Mint cDNA synthesis kit, with priming by a TRBC-specific oligonucleotide. Following uracil-DNA glycosylase treatment, all cDNA underwent a first 18-cycle PCR with the universal primers M1SS and BC2_uni_R. The original methods were these. Normalization of each sample was performed by random selection of 1 million high-quality reads, each carrying a distinct molecular identifier. Instead of being binned into consensus sequences, reads with shared molecular identifiers were discarded. CDR3 identification, clonotype clustering and error correction used MiTCR with a Q25 quality threshold and the strictest error-elimination algorithm. Lower-bound total TCR beta diversity was estimated with a nonparametric unseen species model using Euler transformation. The public reads were reprocessed in TCRdb via fastp at Q25 and MiXCR, keeping in-frame beta chains. Here each entry gathers all rows of one CDR3 protein and keeps the most common genes and DNA. The V and J calls shown here were made by TCRdb, not taken from the authors' results. In all, the sample holds around 710,000 distinct CDR3 sequences, and roughly 44% of those were seen once. The ten largest clones capture roughly 19% of the sample.

Overall study results and their limits: Because profiling used bulk unsorted PBMCs, naive and antigen-experienced compartments could not be compared conclusively. Because donor CMV infection status was unknown, age-related changes in expanded clonotypes were potentially confounded. Observed TCR beta diversity per million T cells fell roughly linearly with age, and a significant reduction was already apparent by age roughly 40. Estimates of total diversity from one million sequenced T cells were regarded as lower bounds and underestimates. Observed TCR beta diversity correlated strongly with the percentage of naive T cells measured by flow cytometry. Compared with the aged group, more naive CD4+ T cells, fewer expanded clones and increased TCR diversity were shown by the long-lived group, suggesting age selection.

The donors were roughly 40 Caucasian individuals from Russia, aged 6 to 90 years, who were systemically healthy. Each donor gave roughly 11 milliliters of peripheral blood, drawn into EDTA-treated Vacutainer tubes. Ficoll-Paque density-gradient centrifugation was used to isolate PBMCs, with at least 7 million per sample. Total RNA was extracted from PBMCs with Trizol reagent, with at least 6 micrograms obtained per sample. Naive CD45RAhigh/CD27high T cell percentages were measured by flow cytometry on a PBMC aliquot from every donor. The chain uses TRBV21-1 and TRBJ2-3; the table calls TRBD2, which could not be checked here. TRBV21-1 constitutes a pseudogene. The clonotype was recovered from a woman aged 55-70 years in good health. Sequenced sample: blood. The DNA sequence is TGTGCCAGCAGCAAAGAAACTAGCGGGACCCGCACAGATACGCAGTATTTT. Protein translation: CASSKETSGTRTDTQYF.